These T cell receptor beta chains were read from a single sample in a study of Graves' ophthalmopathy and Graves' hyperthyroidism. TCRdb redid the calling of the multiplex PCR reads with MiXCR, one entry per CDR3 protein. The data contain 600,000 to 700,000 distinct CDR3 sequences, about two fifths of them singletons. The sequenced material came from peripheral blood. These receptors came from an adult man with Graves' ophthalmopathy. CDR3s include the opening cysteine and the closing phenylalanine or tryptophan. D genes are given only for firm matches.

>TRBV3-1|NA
CASSQEGGPPETQYF
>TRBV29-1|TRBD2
CSVGLAWSDEQYF
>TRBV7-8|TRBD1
CASSYTRTGGYEQYF
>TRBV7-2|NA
CASSAAERSIYEQYF
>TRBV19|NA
CASSTWKADSGANVLTF
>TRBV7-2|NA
CASSLAGGPENAEAFF
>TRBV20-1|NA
CSARDSVSGNTIYF
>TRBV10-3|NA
CAIRPGPGDTIYF
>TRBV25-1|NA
CASSATRVWETQYF
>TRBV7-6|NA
CASSRGPLERADTQYF
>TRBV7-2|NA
CASSLGGGLLETQYF
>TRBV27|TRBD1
CASGQGAETQYF
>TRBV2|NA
CASSGVSGEFQQYF
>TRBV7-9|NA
CASSLETDELFF
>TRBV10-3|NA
CAISESTAGSTF
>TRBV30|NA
CAWRAGQPQHF
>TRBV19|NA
CASSMSPASSGANVLTF
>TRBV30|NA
CAWSSDRPNGYTF
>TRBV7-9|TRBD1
CASRSGTGEQPQHF
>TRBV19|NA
CASSKGAGQPQHF